This T cell receptor beta chain emerged from a study of radiation and T cells in renal cell carcinoma. Profiling relied on immunoSEQ multiplex PCR, and the TCRdb table lists in-frame clones only, not all of them. The repertoire holds 120,000 or so clones, with around 80% as singletons. Trimming took off 0 bases at V and 4 bases at J, with 13 bases between the two ends. Germline V gene lookup returns CDR1 MNHNS and CDR2 SASEGT. The CDR3 loop spans 16 amino acids. The time point: blood 2 weeks post-SBRT. Regarding treatment: 15 Gy SBRT to primary tumor, nephrectomy 4 weeks later. After SBRT, blood was collected at 2 and 4 weeks, plus baseline.

Sample: blood, taken from a patient whose treatment included radiotherapy and nephrectomy. This clonotype originated in a man in his fifties or sixties with renal cell carcinoma. This chain uses TRBV6-1 with TRBJ2-1; tentatively, D is TRBD1 or TRBD2 (5 bases each). This CDR3 reads CASSEASGPPYNEQFF. For the CDR3, the DNA is TGTGCCAGCAGTGAAGCGTCGGGACCCCCATACAATGAGCAGTTCTTC.